Listed below are T cell receptor beta chains from one sample, sequenced in a study of T cells in Graves' hyperthyroidism and ophthalmopathy. TCRdb itself ran the multiplex PCR reads through MiXCR, one entry per CDR3 protein. This sample yields about 400,000 distinct CDR3 sequences, of which approximately 15% are seen a single time; roughly 13% belongs to the top ten. The source material was blood. The receptors stem from a woman under 30 with Graves' hyperthyroidism. CDR3s include the opening cysteine and the closing phenylalanine or tryptophan. D genes are given only for firm matches. The size entry is marked missing in some rows and otherwise reads once, few, many or a size class.

D gene: .
J gene: TRBJ2-1
V gene: TRBV12-3/TRBV12-4
clone size: many
CDR3 DNA: TGTGCCAGCAGTTTATTGAGGATCCACGCTGAGCAGTTCTTC
CDR3 protein: CASSLLRIHAEQFF

D gene: .
J gene: TRBJ2-3
V gene: TRBV14
clone size: few
CDR3 DNA: TGTGCCAGCAGCCAAGCTAATACGCAGTATTTT
CDR3 protein: CASSQANTQYF

D gene: TRBD1
J gene: TRBJ1-6
V gene: TRBV12-3/TRBV12-4
clone size: .
CDR3 DNA: TGTGCCAGCAGTTACTCGGCCGGGACAGGGTCCCCACCCCTCCACTTT
CDR3 protein: CASSYSAGTGSPPLHF

D gene: TRBD2
J gene: TRBJ2-3
V gene: TRBV5-4
clone size: once
CDR3 DNA: TGTGCCAGCAAGGGCAGCGGGGGGCCGAGAGACGCAGATACGCAGTATTTT
CDR3 protein: CASKGSGGPRDADTQYF

D gene: .
J gene: TRBJ1-2
V gene: TRBV7-2
clone size: once
CDR3 DNA: TGTGCCAGCAGCTTAGAGGCGGGGGTGGAGAGTGGCTACACCTTC
CDR3 protein: CASSLEAGVESGYTF

D gene: .
J gene: TRBJ2-2
V gene: TRBV19
clone size: .
CDR3 DNA: TGTGCCAGTAGTACCTTCCGCGGGGAGCTGTTTTTT
CDR3 protein: CASSTFRGELFF

D gene: .
J gene: TRBJ2-4
V gene: TRBV5-5
clone size: .
CDR3 DNA: TGTGCCAGCAGCCTGTTGGGGGCCGCCAAAAACATTCAGTACTTC
CDR3 protein: CASSLLGAAKNIQYF

D gene: TRBD2
J gene: TRBJ2-4
V gene: TRBV5-1
clone size: few
CDR3 DNA: TGCGCCAGCAGCTCTACTAGCGGGAGAGGGTGGGGTACCAAAAACATTCAGTACTTC
CDR3 protein: CASSSTSGRGWGTKNIQYF

D gene: .
J gene: TRBJ2-1
V gene: TRBV10-3
clone size: .
CDR3 DNA: TGTGCCATCAGTGAGTTTGCCTCCGTCGGGGTCGCAAATGAGCAGTTCTTC
CDR3 protein: CAISEFASVGVANEQFF

D gene: .
J gene: TRBJ1-4
V gene: TRBV12-3/TRBV12-4
clone size: .
CDR3 DNA: TGTGCCAGCAGCACAGGGTCTGGGGAACTGTTTTTT
CDR3 protein: CASSTGSGELFF